Given below is one T cell receptor (beta chain) in context. What it recognizes is unknown. These data originate in a study of radiation and T cells in renal cell carcinoma. Findings and caveats of the study: In blood, top tumor clones expanded by 2 weeks, shrinking by 4.

Time point of the sample: blood 2 weeks post-SBRT. Treatment specified: 15 Gy SBRT to primary tumor, nephrectomy 4 weeks later. Some clones are missing from TCRdb's copy, which holds only in-frame ones; the method was immunoSEQ multiplex PCR. Of tens of thousands of clones listed, roughly 80% are singletons. The TCR sequence derives from a woman aged 70-85 years with renal cell carcinoma. Here the sequenced sample was blood, taken from a patient whose treatment included radiotherapy and nephrectomy.

The CDR3 DNA reads as TGTGCCAGCAGCTTAAGGAGGGCCAACACTGAAGCTTTCTTT. Translated, it gives CASSLRRANTEAFF. The chain is built from TRBV7-2 and TRBJ1-1; D is ambiguous. Germline-derived CDR1 and CDR2 are SGHTA and FQGNSA. V lost 2 bases to trimming and J lost 2 bases, with 9 bases between them. The CDR3 length is 14 residues.